The sequence of this T cell receptor beta chain was determined in a study of blood T cell repertoires in COVID-19. Study as a whole: COVID-19 samples, acute and convalescent, were from the United States, Italy and Spain. In each case, the material was cDNA or gDNA derived from T cells, B-cell-depleted T cells, or PBMCs.

V lost 3 bases and J 2 bases, leaving 17 bases between the germline ends. Germline V gene data show CDR1 as LGHDT and CDR2 as YNNKEL (reference sequence). This CDR3 region has 18 residues. Study processing details: Counts of nucleated cells, estimated from reference gene primer amplification, were obtained. TCRdb keeps only in-frame clones here, not all; method: immunoSEQ multiplex PCR. V and J calls and clone size come straight from that table; D and trimming were deduced from the DNA. The sample lists around 150,000 clones, 90% to 95% occurring once. This clonotype was obtained from a woman in her fifties or sixties with acute or convalescent COVID-19. The chain links TRBV3-1 (or the pseudogene TRBV3-2) to TRBJ2-6, with D possibly being TRBD1 (6 bases). The specimen was peripheral blood. The CDR3 protein is CASSHSLGSGAGANVLTF. The CDR3 nucleotides are TGTGCCAGCAGCCACTCTTTGGGGTCAGGGGCTGGGGCCAACGTCCTGACTTTC.